Listed here is a single T cell receptor (beta chain). Its antigen is unknown. The method was immunoSEQ multiplex PCR; TCRdb's version includes in-frame clones alone and lacks a portion of them. Among fewer than 400,000 clones, roughly 89% were seen once, and the ten largest hold around 0.8%. These data belong to a study of cytomegalovirus exposure and HLA in healthy donors. Study-wide points: For cytomegalovirus status, the classifier reportedly gave diagnoses with high specificity and sensitivity.

The sequence was collected from a woman between 18 and 29 years old in good health and CMV-seronegative. The sample comprised PBMCs.

CDR3 region: CASSPDREAGNQPQHF. CDR3 sequence (DNA): TGTGCCAGCAGCCCAGACAGGGAGGCAGGCAATCAGCCCCAGCATTTT. This chain links TRBV7-2 with TRBJ1-5; TRBD1 aligns across 7 bases. Trimming cost V 5 bases and J 2 bases; bases outside gene matches: 9. The CDR3 length is 16 residues. CDR1 and CDR2 (germline): SGHTA, FQGNSA.